The TCR beta chain described here comes from a study of T cell changes during pregnancy in multiple sclerosis. This CDR3 comprises 16 residues. V lost 5 bases to trimming and J lost 3 bases, with 17 bases between them. CDR1 is SEHNR and CDR2 is FQNEAQ in the germline V gene (reference sequence). The protocol was immunoSEQ multiplex PCR, while the TCRdb copy is restricted to in-frame clones and leaves out a portion. This sample has some 39,000 clones, with around 91% found just once. The specimen comprised CD4+ T cells from peripheral blood mononuclear cells, sampled in the second trimester of pregnancy. This receptor was taken from a female donor in good health, enrolled as a control in a pregnancy study. This chain uses TRBV7-9 with TRBJ1-5; no clear D. The CDR3 region has the DNA TGTGCCAGCAGCCCGCGGGGTGTAGGGTTCAATCAGCCCCAGCATTTT. This gives the protein CASSPRGVGFNQPQHF.